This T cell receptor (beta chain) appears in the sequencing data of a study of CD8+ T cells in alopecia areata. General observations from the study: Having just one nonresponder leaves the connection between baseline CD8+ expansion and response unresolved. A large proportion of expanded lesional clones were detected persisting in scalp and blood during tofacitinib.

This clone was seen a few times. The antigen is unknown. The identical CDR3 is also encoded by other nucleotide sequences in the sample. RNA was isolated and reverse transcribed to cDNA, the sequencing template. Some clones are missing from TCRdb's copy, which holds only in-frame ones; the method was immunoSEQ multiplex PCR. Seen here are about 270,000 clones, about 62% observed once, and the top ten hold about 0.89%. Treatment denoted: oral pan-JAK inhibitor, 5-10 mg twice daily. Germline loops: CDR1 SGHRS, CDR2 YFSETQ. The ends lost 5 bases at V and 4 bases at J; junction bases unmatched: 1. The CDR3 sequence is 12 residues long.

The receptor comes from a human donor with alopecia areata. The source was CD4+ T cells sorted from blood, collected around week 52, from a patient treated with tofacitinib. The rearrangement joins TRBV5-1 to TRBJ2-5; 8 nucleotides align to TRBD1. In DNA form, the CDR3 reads TGCGCCAGCAGTACAGGGGGAGAGACCCAGTACTTC. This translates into CASSTGGETQYF.